This TCR beta chain was obtained from a study of T cell repertoires in cytomegalovirus infection. As for the study in general: Based on public TCR beta signatures, there were indications of CMV infection and of a matching HLA type.

The CDR3 consists of 18 residues. Germline values: CDR1 MNHEY, CDR2 SVGEGT. J gave up 0 bases and V 7 bases, and 15 bases lay outside the gene matches. In its sample, this clonotype was seen many times. Antigen unknown. General study findings and limits: The ex vivo response was dominated by HLA-C-restricted CMV-specific TCR beta clonotypes.

MiXCR was run by TCRdb on the reads, yielding one entry per CDR3 protein. The sample carries some 400,000 distinct CDR3 sequences, roughly 18% recorded once. The sequenced sample consisted of PBMCs. The chain links TRBV6-2 or TRBV6-3 to TRBJ2-7, with 10 nucleotides matching TRBD2. The TCR comes from a human donor in good health (CMV status not recorded). Some clones in this sample may be carry-over from other donors' samples. CDR3 nucleotide sequence: TGTGCCAGCAAGGAACCTGAGCGGGAGGGAACGGCCTCCTACGAGCAGTACTTC. The encoded protein is CASKEPEREGTASYEQYF.